This entry concerns a single T cell receptor (beta chain). Its binding antigen is unknown. Base qualities were left out, and no much larger clone turns up one base away. The CDR3 measures 18 amino acids from cysteine to phenylalanine. Of all the DNA, just the CDR3 is kept, 54 bases in frame from base 1. As encoded in the germline V gene, CDR1 is MDHEN while CDR2 is SYDVKM. V drops 4 bases and J drops 2 bases, leaving 21 bases in between. The data were obtained in a study of blood T cell repertoires in COVID-19 (dated by TCRdb to the early 2020s). With regard to the full study: The collaborator samples originated in the United States, Italy and Spain and spanned the acute and convalescent phases of COVID-19. The material from the prospective study consisted of cDNA or gDNA derived from T cells, B-cell-depleted T cells, or PBMCs. Deeply sampled blood TCRbeta repertoires from subjects exposed to, actively infected with, or recovered from COVID-19 were included in the dataset. The repertoires were released in a freely available public database meant as a resource for research on the immune response to SARS-CoV-2. The samples were drawn from two sources: the first 160 participants of the ongoing ImmuneRACE study, and 950 to 1,500 subjects contributed by 6 global collaborators. The sample metadata nearly always contained a de-identified subject ID, COVID-19 status, age in years and sex. HLA class I and class II types, where available, came from metadata supplied by the sample provider rather than from assay-based typing. Paper-wide results and their limitations: How much clinical and demographic metadata was included differed by source and by participant, and the metadata was provided uncurated.

In the prospective study, participants were roughly 18 to 89 years old, resided in 20 to 30 geographic areas of the United States, and were enrolled through a virtual design. To assign participants to cohorts, the prospective study relied on clinical history that participants themselves reported in a screening survey and a study questionnaire. Recovered participants in ImmuneRACE Cohort 3 were defined by two consecutive negative NP/OP PCR tests, clearance by a healthcare professional, or resolution of symptoms. In the prospective study, whole blood, serum and a nasopharyngeal or oropharyngeal swab were collected from each participant by mobile phlebotomists. Participants in the prospective study had the option to provide additional blood draws and questionnaires over a roughly 2-month period. Before DNA extraction, prospective study blood samples were shipped either frozen or at room temperature.

TCRbeta CDR3 regions were amplified from genomic DNA by means of the immunoSEQ Assay, a bias-controlled multiplex PCR. In the original analysis: The number of nucleated cells in each sample was estimated by amplification of reference gene primers within the assay. Sequence reads were collapsed and filtered to measure the absolute abundance of every unique TCRbeta CDR3 rearrangement. For each sample, productive Simpson clonality was calculated as the square root of Simpson's diversity index across productive rearrangements. TCRdb mirrors the immuneACCESS table, restricted to in-frame sequences. Some clones are absent from its copies; in checked studies, under half trace to an unresolved V gene, and the reason for the others is unknown. V and J calls and clone size are given by that table; D and trimming were obtained from the DNA. The table for this sample lists about 410,000 clones; roughly nine tenths of them were counted only once. The biggest ten clones account for 1.5% to 2% of the sample.

The specimen was PBMCs or T cells enriched from blood (not recorded which). The receptor's source is a woman under 40 who had recovered from COVID-19. The chain is assembled from TRBV28 and TRBJ1-3, with a weak D call of TRBD1 (6 bases match). The DNA sequence follows: TGTGCCAGCAGTTCCTCACTTGGACAGCGGGAACCTGGAAACACCATATATTTT. Translated, it gives CASSSSLGQREPGNTIYF.